These 9 T cell receptor beta chains were sequenced from one sample in a study of blood T cells in healthy people across ages. The authors ran a second PCR of 7 to 11 cycles using a sample-barcoded 5' primer and a J-beta primer mix. TCRdb re-called the 5' RACE reads through MiXCR, storing one row per CDR3 protein. The sample records about 1.8 million distinct CDR3 sequences, about 50% being singletons. Source material: blood. The receptors here all came from a woman aged 40 to 55 in good health.

In this sample, this clonotype turned up a few times. The chain carries TRBV7-2 and TRBJ2-4; D remains ambiguous. Germline V gene data show CDR1 as SGHTA and CDR2 as FQGNSA. Trimming shortened V by 6 bases and J by 3 bases, and 9 bases separated the two germline ends. CDR3 length equals 13 residues. In DNA, the CDR3 is TGTGCCAGCAGACGCCCAGGCAAAAACATTCAGTACTTC. This gives the protein CASRRPGKNIQYF.

The chain joins TRBV9 to TRBJ2-3; D ambiguous. The CDR3 is made up of 14 amino acids. Germline assignment: CDR1 SGDLS and CDR2 YYNGEE. The V end was cut by 7 bases, the J end by 4 bases, with 16 bases between. The CDR3 here is CASGRQLEADTQYF. The CDR3 region has the DNA TGTGCCAGCGGAAGGCAGTTAGAAGCAGATACGCAGTATTTT.

This chain connects TRBV12-3 or TRBV12-4 to TRBJ1-2, with D perhaps TRBD1 (5 bases). The CDR3 spans 13 residues. The V and J ends lost 6 bases and 6 bases respectively, with 14 bases between them. Here the CDR3 DNA reads TGTGCCAGCAGGACCGGGACGGTAGATGGCTACACCTTC. Its protein product is CASRTGTVDGYTF.

This clonotype was detected a few times. The chain recombines TRBV11-2 with TRBJ2-5, with D maybe TRBD1 (5 bases). The CDR3 runs to 10 residues. V lost 8 bases to trimming and J lost 7 bases, with 8 bases between them. Looked up from germline, CDR1 is SGHAT and CDR2 is FQNNGV. As DNA, the CDR3 is TGTGCCAGCCAGGGTGGGACCCAGTACTTC. It translates to CASQGGTQYF.

This chain connects TRBV4-3 to TRBJ1-6, with a possible D match to TRBD1 (5 bases). Trimming stripped 0 bases from V and 4 bases from J, with 10 bases between. The CDR3 contains 16 residues. Looked up from germline, CDR1 is LGHNA and CDR2 is YSLEER. In DNA form, the CDR3 reads TGCGCCAGCAGCCAAGATGGGACTGGATATAATTCACCCCTCCACTTT. Protein: CASSQDGTGYNSPLHF.

This clonotype turned up a few times. The chain carries TRBV27 and TRBJ2-1, with 8 bases matching TRBD1. Germline V gene sequence: CDR1 MNHEY, CDR2 SMNVEV (reference sequence). Trimming removed 4 bases from V and 7 bases from J; junction bases left unmatched: 6. The CDR3 has 14 residues. CDR3 DNA: TGTGCCAGCAGTTGGGGGAACAGGGGGAATGAGCAGTTCTTC. This translates into CASSWGNRGNEQFF.

This clonotype came up a few times. The rearrangement uses TRBV20-1 and TRBJ1-2; 7 bases map to TRBD1. This CDR3 is built from 14 residues. Germline loops: CDR1 DFQATT, CDR2 SNEGSKA (reference sequence). With 0 bases clipped from V and 8 bases from J, the junction kept 9 bases outside the gene matches. CDR3 region: CSARDPDRPQGYTF. CDR3 nucleotide sequence: TGCAGTGCTAGAGACCCGGACAGGCCCCAGGGCTACACCTTC.

This clonotype was counted only a few times. The chain couples TRBV7-2 to TRBJ2-5; TRBD1 aligns across 7 bases. CDR3 length: 14 residues. Trimming took 5 bases from V and 7 from J; bases not matched to a gene: 10. Germline-derived CDR1 and CDR2 are SGHTA and FQGNSA. CDR3 bases: TGTGCCAGCAGCCCACGACAGGGCGTGGGGACCCAGTACTTC. It is translated as CASSPRQGVGTQYF.

In its sample, this clonotype was seen once. This chain links TRBV5-1 with TRBJ2-3; D gene uncertain. The CDR3 spans 14 residues. Germline loops: CDR1 SGHRS, CDR2 YFSETQ. V was clipped by 0 bases and J by 5 bases, with 10 bases between them. In DNA, the CDR3 is TGCGCCAGCAGCTTGGCCATTCCGGGAGATACGCAGTATTTT. It codes for CASSLAIPGDTQYF. Full variable domain (outside the CDR3, taken from reference TRBV5-1 and TRBJ2-3): KAGVTQTPRYLIKTRGQQVTLSCSPISGHRSVSWYQQTPGQGLQFLFEYFSETQRNKGNFPGRFSGRQFSNSRSEMNVSTLELGDSALYLCASSLAIPGDTQYFGPGTRLTVL.